This T cell receptor (beta chain) was sequenced for a study of OX40 agonist ivuxolimab in advanced cancers. Sequenced by immunoSEQ multiplex PCR; TCRdb stores in-frame clones only, minus some. The data show 76,000 or so clones, around nine tenths seen once. V was clipped by 0 bases and J by 1 base; unmatched bases: 4. The CDR3 contains 15 residues. Looked up from germline, CDR1 is SGHNT and CDR2 is YYREEE (reference sequence). Only one count was recorded for this clone. Sequencing was performed on CD4+ or CD8+ T cells sorted from blood, taken in a trial of the OX40 agonist ivuxolimab. The source is an adult with an advanced solid tumor such as melanoma, head and neck, liver or kidney cancer. J is TRBJ2-7 and V is TRBV5-4, with TRBD1 matching over 7 bases. The CDR3 region is CASSLGGGWSYEQYF. The CDR3 DNA reads as TGTGCCAGCAGCTTGGGAGGGGGCTGGTCCTACGAGCAGTACTTC. The entire variable domain, with the rest obtained from reference TRBV5-4 and TRBJ2-7, is as follows: ETGVTQSPTHLIKTRGQQVTLRCSSQSGHNTVSWYQQALGQGPQFIFQYYREEENGRGNFPPRFSGLQFPNYSSELNVNALELDDSALYLCASSLGGGWSYEQYFGPGTRLTVT.